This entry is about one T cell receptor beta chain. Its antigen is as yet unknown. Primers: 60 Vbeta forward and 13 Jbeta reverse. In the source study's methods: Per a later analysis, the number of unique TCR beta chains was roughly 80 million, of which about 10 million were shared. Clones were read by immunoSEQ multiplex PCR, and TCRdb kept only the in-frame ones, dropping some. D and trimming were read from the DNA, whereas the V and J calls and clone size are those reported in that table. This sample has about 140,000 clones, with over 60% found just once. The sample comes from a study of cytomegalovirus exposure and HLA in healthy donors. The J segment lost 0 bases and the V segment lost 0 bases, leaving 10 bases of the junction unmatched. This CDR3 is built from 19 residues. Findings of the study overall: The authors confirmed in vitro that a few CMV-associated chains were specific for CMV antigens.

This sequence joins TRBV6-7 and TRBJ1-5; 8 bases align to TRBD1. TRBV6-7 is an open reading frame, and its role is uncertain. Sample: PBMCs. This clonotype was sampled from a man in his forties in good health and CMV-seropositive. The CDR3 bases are TGTGCCAGCAGTTACTCGGTCGGGGCAGGGGGCTATAGCAATCAGCCCCAGCATTTT. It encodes CASSYSVGAGGYSNQPQHF.